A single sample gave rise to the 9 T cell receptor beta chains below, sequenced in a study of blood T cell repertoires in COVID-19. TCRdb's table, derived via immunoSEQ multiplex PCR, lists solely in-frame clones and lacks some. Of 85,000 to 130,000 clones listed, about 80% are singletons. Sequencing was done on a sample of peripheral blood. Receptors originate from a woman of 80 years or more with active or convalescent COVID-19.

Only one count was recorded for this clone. CDR3 coding DNA: TGTGCCAGCAGCCAGGAAGTCAGAACCCTGACCTATGGCTACACCTTC. Translating it yields CASSQEVRTLTYGYTF. The genes are TRBV5-4 and TRBJ1-2; unclear D gene. V gave up 4 bases and J gave up 4 bases, with 20 bases separating them. The germline V gene encodes CDR1 SGHNT and CDR2 YYREEE (reference sequence). CDR3 length: 16 amino acids.

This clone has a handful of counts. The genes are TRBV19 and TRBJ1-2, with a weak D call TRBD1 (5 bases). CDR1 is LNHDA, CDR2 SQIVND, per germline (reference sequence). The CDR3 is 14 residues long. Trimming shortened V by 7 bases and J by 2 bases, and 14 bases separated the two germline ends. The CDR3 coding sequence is TGTGCCAGTATCGACAGAACCAGGAACTATGGCTACACCTTC. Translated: CASIDRTRNYGYTF.

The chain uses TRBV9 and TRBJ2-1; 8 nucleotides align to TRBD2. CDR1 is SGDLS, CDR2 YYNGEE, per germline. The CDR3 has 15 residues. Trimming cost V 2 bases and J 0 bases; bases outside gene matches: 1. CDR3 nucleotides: TGTGCCAGCAGCGTCGGGGGGGACTCCTACAATGAGCAGTTCTTC. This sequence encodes CASSVGGDSYNEQFF.

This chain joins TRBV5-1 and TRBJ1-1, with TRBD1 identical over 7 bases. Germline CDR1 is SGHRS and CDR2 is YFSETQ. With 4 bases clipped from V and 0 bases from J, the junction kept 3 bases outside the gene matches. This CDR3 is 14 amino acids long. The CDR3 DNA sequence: TGCGCCAGCAGCACGGGACAGCTGAACACTGAAGCTTTCTTT. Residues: CASSTGQLNTEAFF.

CDR3 sequence (DNA): TGTGCCAGCTCACCACAGGCCACGGGATCCCAGCAGTTCTTC. This gives the protein CASSPQATGSQQFF. The genes are TRBV18 and TRBJ2-1, with D possibly TRBD2 on 5 matching bases. Trimming stripped 1 base from V and 11 bases from J, with 15 bases between. CDR1 and CDR2 (germline): KGHSH, LQKENI. This CDR3 region has 14 residues.

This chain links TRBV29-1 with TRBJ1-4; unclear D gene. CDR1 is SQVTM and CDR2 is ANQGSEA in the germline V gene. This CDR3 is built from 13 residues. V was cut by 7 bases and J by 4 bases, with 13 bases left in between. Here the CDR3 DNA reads TGCAGCGCCCGTCCTAGCAGTAATGAAAAACTGTTTTTT. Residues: CSARPSSNEKLFF.

The CDR3 here is CATRGRVAGWNTEAFF. The DNA of the CDR3 is TGTGCCACCAGAGGCAGGGTAGCTGGCTGGAACACTGAAGCTTTCTTT. This chain connects TRBV15 to TRBJ1-1; a weak D match, TRBD1 (5 bases). Between the trimmed V and J ends, which lost 6 bases and 1 base, there was a span of 18 bases. Germline V gene sequence: CDR1 LNHNV, CDR2 YYDKDF (reference sequence). The CDR3 spans 16 residues.

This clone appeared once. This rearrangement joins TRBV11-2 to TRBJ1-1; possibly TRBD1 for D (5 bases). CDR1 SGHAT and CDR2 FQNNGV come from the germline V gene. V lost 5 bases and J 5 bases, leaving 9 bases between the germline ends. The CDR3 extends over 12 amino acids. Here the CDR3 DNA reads TGTGCCAGCAGCAAGGAGGGGACTGAAGCTTTCTTT. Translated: CASSKEGTEAFF.

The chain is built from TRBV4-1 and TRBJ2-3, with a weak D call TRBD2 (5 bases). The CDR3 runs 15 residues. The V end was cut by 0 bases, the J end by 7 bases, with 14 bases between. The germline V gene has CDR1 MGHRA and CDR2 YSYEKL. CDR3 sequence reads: CASSQDRAIGNTQYF. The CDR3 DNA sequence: TGCGCCAGCAGCCAAGATCGGGCCATCGGGAATACGCAGTATTTT.